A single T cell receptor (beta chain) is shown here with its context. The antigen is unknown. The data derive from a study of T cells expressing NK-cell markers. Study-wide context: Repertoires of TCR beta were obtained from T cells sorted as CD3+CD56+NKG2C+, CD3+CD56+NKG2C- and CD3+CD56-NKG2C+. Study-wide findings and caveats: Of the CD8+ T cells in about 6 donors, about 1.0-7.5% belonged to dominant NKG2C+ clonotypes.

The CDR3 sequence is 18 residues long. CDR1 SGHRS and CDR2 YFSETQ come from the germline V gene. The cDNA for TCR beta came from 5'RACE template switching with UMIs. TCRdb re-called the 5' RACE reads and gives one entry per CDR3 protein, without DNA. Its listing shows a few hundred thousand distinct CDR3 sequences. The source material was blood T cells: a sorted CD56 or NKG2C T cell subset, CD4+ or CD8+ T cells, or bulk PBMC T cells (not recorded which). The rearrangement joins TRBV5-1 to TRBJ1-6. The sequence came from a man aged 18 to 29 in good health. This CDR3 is CASSLGASVSSYNSPLHF. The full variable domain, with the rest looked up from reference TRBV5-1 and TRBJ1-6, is KAGVTQTPRYLIKTRGQQVTLSCSPISGHRSVSWYQQTPGQGLQFLFEYFSETQRNKGNFPGRFSGRQFSNSRSEMNVSTLELGDSALYLCASSLGASVSSYNSPLHFGNGTRLTVT.